This T cell receptor beta chain was recovered during a study of shared clonotypes between healthy human individuals. CD45RO-negative, CCR7-positively selected cells formed the naive CD8 fraction, excluding terminally differentiated effector memory CD45RA+ cells. The authors ran the assay at deep level. Measured with immunoSEQ multiplex PCR; TCRdb has only the in-frame clones, and not every one. The sample includes hundreds of thousands of clones, about 95% seen only once; the top ten take about 0.11%. J lost 5 bases, V lost 5 bases, and 6 bases had no gene match. CDR1 LNHDA and CDR2 SQIVND come from the germline V gene (reference sequence). The CDR3 is 14 amino acids.

The sequenced sample was naive CD8+ T cells sorted from blood. The receptor was isolated from a woman under 40 in good health. The chain combines TRBV19 with TRBJ1-2, with TRBD1 matching 9 bases. The CDR3 coding sequence is TGTGCCAGTAGTCCCCAGGACAGGGGATATGGCTACACCTTC. Its translation: CASSPQDRGYGYTF.